This T cell receptor beta chain was retrieved from a study of T cell responses to AZD1222 COVID-19 vaccine. The CDR3 length is 13 residues. The germline V and J ends were trimmed by 7 bases and 5 bases, with 11 bases remaining between them. Per the germline V gene, CDR1 is MNHEY and CDR2 is SMNVEV (reference sequence). Sequenced by immunoSEQ multiplex PCR; TCRdb stores in-frame clones only, minus some. This sample has tens of thousands of clones, with around 90% found just once. Here the sequenced sample was peripheral blood, taken on day 0 of AZD1222 vaccination. This clonotype originated in an adult in good health. The genes are TRBV27 and TRBJ1-4; D perhaps matches TRBD1 (6 bases). The chain's CDR3 is CASNRDNNEKLFF. For the CDR3, the DNA is TGTGCCAGCAACCGGGACAACAATGAAAAACTGTTTTTT.